A single sample gave rise to the 11 T cell receptor beta chains below, sequenced in a study of cytomegalovirus exposure and HLA in healthy donors. PCR was performed using 60 Vbeta and 13 Jbeta primers. Libraries were prepared by immunoSEQ multiplex PCR; TCRdb keeps only in-frame clonotypes and omits some of them. The sample has about 140,000 clones, 80% seen once. The sequenced sample was PBMCs. These receptor sequences come from a young man in good health and CMV-seronegative.

The chain joins TRBV21-1 to TRBJ1-4; the table assigns TRBD1, which was not confirmed against the DNA. TRBV21-1 is assigned pseudogene status. This CDR3 spans 16 amino acids. CDR3 in amino acids: CASSKPQDRGNEKLFF. The CDR3 DNA reads TGTGCCAGCAGCAAACCCCAAGACAGGGGTAATGAAAAACTGTTTTTT.

This clone appeared a single time. This rearrangement joins TRBV28 to TRBJ1-2, with a tentative D call TRBD1 (5 bases). V was trimmed by 10 bases and J by 2 bases, leaving 14 bases between them. The CDR3 has 13 amino acids. Germline V CDR1 and CDR2: MDHEN, SYDVKM. The CDR3 sequence is CAIGGGGNYGYTF. CDR3 DNA: TGTGCCATCGGCGGGGGAGGGAACTATGGCTACACCTTC.

CDR3 in DNA: TGTGCCAGCAGCTTACAGGGTCAAGAGACCCAGTACTTC. This encodes CASSLQGQETQYF. The chain has TRBV5-6 and TRBJ2-5; tentatively, D is TRBD1 (6 bases). Germline CDR1 is SGHDT and CDR2 is YYEEEE. V shed 2 bases and J shed 2 bases, with 7 bases lying between them. The CDR3 consists of 13 residues.

The chain recombines TRBV5-1 with TRBJ1-1; 9 bases align to TRBD1. The CDR3 covers 20 residues. With V trimmed by 2 bases and J by 1 base, 18 bases remained unmatched. CDR1 is SGHRS and CDR2 is YFSETQ in the germline V gene. CDR3 sequence reads: CASSLGDRVGRPIGNTEAFF. In DNA form, the CDR3 reads TGCGCCAGCAGCTTAGGGGACAGGGTCGGTCGGCCCATAGGGAACACTGAAGCTTTCTTT. Complete variable domain (other parts from reference TRBV5-1 and TRBJ1-1): KAGVTQTPRYLIKTRGQQVTLSCSPISGHRSVSWYQQTPGQGLQFLFEYFSETQRNKGNFPGRFSGRQFSNSRSEMNVSTLELGDSALYLCASSLGDRVGRPIGNTEAFFGQGTRLTVV.

V usage is TRBV19 and J usage is TRBJ1-3; D remains ambiguous. Per germline, CDR1 LNHDA and CDR2 SQIVND (reference sequence). The CDR3 has 13 residues. Trimming took 8 bases from V and 0 from J, leaving 8 bases between them. The CDR3 nucleotides read TGTGCCAGTTCGACGGGCTCTGGAAACACCATATATTTT. The encoded protein is CASSTGSGNTIYF.

J is TRBJ1-4 and V is TRBV27; D unclear. Germline assignment: CDR1 MNHEY and CDR2 SMNVEV (reference sequence). The V gene lost 6 bases and the J gene lost 6 bases, with 20 bases spanning the gap. There are 16 residues in the CDR3. The CDR3 reads CASRKNGRGGDEKLFF. CDR3 nucleotides: TGTGCCAGCAGGAAAAATGGTCGGGGTGGGGATGAAAAACTGTTTTTT. Supplemented by reference TRBV27 and TRBJ1-4, the full variable domain reads EAQVTQNPRYLITVTGKKLTVTCSQNMNHEYMSWYRQDPGLGLRQIYYSMNVEVTDKGDVPEGYKVSRKEKRNFPLILESPSPNQTSLYFCASRKNGRGGDEKLFFGSGTQLSVL.

This clone was seen a few times. The CDR3 region is CASSQVQNYGYTF. The CDR3 nucleotides read TGCGCCAGCAGCCAAGTACAGAACTATGGCTACACCTTC. The chain combines TRBV4-1 with TRBJ1-2; D is unclear. V was pared by 1 base and J by 2 bases, with 5 bases between. The CDR3 loop spans 13 amino acids. Germline V gene sequence: CDR1 MGHRA, CDR2 YSYEKL.

The V gene is TRBV28, the J gene TRBJ1-2; 7 bases are a match to TRBD1. Germline trimming cut 4 bases from V and 5 bases from J; bases unmatched to any gene: 10. Germline V lookup: CDR1 MDHEN, CDR2 SYDVKM. The CDR3 contains 15 residues. CDR3 nucleotide sequence: TGTGCCAGCAGTTATGGGGACAGATCTATATATGGCTACACCTTC. Its translation: CASSYGDRSIYGYTF.

This clone has only one observation. The chain joins TRBV5-6 to TRBJ1-4; possible D gene TRBD1, 5 bases. With 0 bases removed from V and 8 bases from J, the gap between germline ends came to 14 bases. The CDR3 covers 15 residues. CDR1 and CDR2 from the germline V gene are SGHDT and YYEEEE. CDR3 sequence (DNA): TGTGCCAGCAGCTTGGTGAAGGGTAGGGGAGAAAAACTGTTTTTT. It encodes CASSLVKGRGEKLFF.

This rearrangement joins TRBV28 to TRBJ2-7; 7 positions agree with TRBD1. V lost 5 bases, J lost 4 bases, and 8 bases stayed unmatched. In germline, CDR1 is MDHEN, CDR2 SYDVKM. The CDR3 consists of 14 residues. CDR3 residues: CASSAPTGWYEQYF. For the CDR3, the DNA is TGTGCCAGCAGTGCTCCGACAGGGTGGTACGAGCAGTACTTC.

There are a few counts of this clone. V gene TRBV10-1 combines with J gene TRBJ2-7; D is possibly TRBD1 (6 bases). The germline CDR1 and CDR2 sequences are WNHNN and SYGVQD (reference sequence). Trimming took off 4 bases at V and 3 bases at J, with 16 bases between the two ends. CDR3 length: 15 residues. The CDR3 region has the DNA TGCGCCAGCAGTGGCGGTCCCGGGACAAACTACGAGCAGTACTTC. Translation: CASSGGPGTNYEQYF.